The rows below give T cell receptor beta chains drawn from one sample of a study of blood T cell repertoires in COVID-19. Method: immunoSEQ multiplex PCR; TCRdb's copy keeps in-frame clones and lacks some. The data hold 450,000 to 500,000 clones, with 70% to 90% observed a single time. Material for sequencing was peripheral blood. These receptors came from a human donor in a cohort sampled during active COVID-19. Each CDR3 is given with its conserved first and last residue. The D gene is left open where the match is weak. Some rows have no size entry. The others give once, few or many, or a class for an expanded clone.

j_call d_call clone_size v_call cdr3_aa cdr3_nt
TRBJ1-2 TRBD1 NA TRBV30 CAWSPTGEGYGYTF TGTGCCTGGAGTCCGACAGGGGAGGGCTATGGCTACACCTTC
TRBJ2-2 TRBD2 NA TRBV9 CASSSSGRGANTGELFF TGTGCCAGCAGCTCTAGCGGGAGAGGCGCGAACACCGGGGAGCTGTTTTTT
TRBJ2-7 TRBD2 NA TRBV7-2 CASSLGMSGRGYEQYF TGTGCCAGCAGCTTAGGCATGAGCGGGAGGGGATACGAGCAGTACTTC
TRBJ2-7 NA once TRBV30 CAWSVVSGAHYEQYF TGTGCCTGGAGTGTGGTTAGCGGCGCTCACTACGAGCAGTACTTC
TRBJ1-1 TRBD1 NA TRBV19 CASSEFRDRVEAFF TGTGCCAGTAGTGAATTCCGGGACAGGGTTGAAGCTTTCTTT
TRBJ1-6 TRBD1 NA TRBV3-1/TRBV3-2 CASSPRDRGGDSPLHF TGTGCCAGCAGCCCTAGGGACAGGGGCGGTGATTCACCCCTCCACTTT
TRBJ1-4 TRBD1 NA TRBV7-9 CASSHRDRLSTNEKLFF TGTGCCAGCAGCCACCGGGACAGACTATCAACTAATGAAAAACTGTTTTTT
TRBJ2-3 NA NA TRBV5-1 CASSLERTHPSTDTQYF TGCGCCAGCAGCTTGGAGCGGACTCACCCTAGCACAGATACGCAGTATTTT
TRBJ1-5 TRBD1 NA TRBV6-5 CASSYRAGGHQPQHF TGTGCCAGCAGTTACAGGGCAGGGGGCCATCAGCCCCAGCATTTT
TRBJ2-7 TRBD1 few TRBV6-6 CASSYSGGPYEQYF TGTGCCAGCAGTTATTCAGGGGGTCCGTACGAGCAGTACTTC
TRBJ2-7 TRBD1 NA TRBV19 CASRNQGQGGSYEQYF TGTGCCAGTAGAAACCAAGGACAGGGGGGTTCCTACGAGCAGTACTTC
TRBJ1-2 NA NA TRBV28 CASSEQVLEYGYTF TGTGCCAGCAGTGAACAGGTTTTGGAGTATGGCTACACCTTC
TRBJ2-1 NA NA TRBV28 CASSLPATNEQFF TGTGCCAGCAGTTTACCCGCTACTAATGAGCAGTTCTTC
TRBJ2-7 NA few TRBV10-1 CASSESKEDHHEQYF TGCGCCAGCAGTGAGTCGAAGGAGGATCACCACGAGCAGTACTTC
TRBJ2-3 NA NA TRBV18 CASSPQGNTDTQYF TGTGCCAGCTCACCGCAGGGGAACACAGATACGCAGTATTTT
TRBJ1-4 NA NA TRBV21-1 CASSRRQGHNEKLFF TGTGCCAGCAGCAGAAGACAGGGCCATAATGAAAAACTGTTTTTT
TRBJ2-5 TRBD1 once TRBV19 CASSRTGTGDETQYF TGTGCCAGTAGTCGAACCGGGACAGGGGATGAGACCCAGTACTTC
TRBJ2-7 TRBD1 NA TRBV5-1 CASSLSGTGTYEQYF TGCGCCAGCAGCCTATCCGGGACAGGGACCTACGAGCAGTACTTC
TRBJ2-5 TRBD1 NA TRBV5-4 CASSLEQDRAETQYF TGTGCCAGCAGCTTGGAGCAGGACAGGGCAGAGACCCAGTACTTC
TRBJ1-1 NA few TRBV12-3/TRBV12-4 CASRSQGFAEAFF TGTGCCAGCAGGTCACAGGGTTTCGCTGAAGCTTTCTTT
TRBJ2-7 NA NA TRBV30 CAWAGVDEQYF TGTGCCTGGGCCGGGGTTGACGAGCAGTACTTC
TRBJ2-7 NA NA TRBV15 CATSPPDRFYEQYF TGTGCCACCAGCCCCCCGGACAGATTCTACGAGCAGTACTTC
TRBJ1-2 TRBD1 NA TRBV2 CASRSSGTGGGGNYGYTF TGTGCCAGCAGATCTTCCGGGACAGGGGGCGGCGGTAACTATGGCTACACCTTC
TRBJ2-1 NA NA TRBV3-1/TRBV3-2 CASSQPLAYSYNEQFF TGTGCCAGCAGCCAGCCGCTAGCGTACTCCTACAATGAGCAGTTCTTC
TRBJ1-6 NA NA TRBV6-6 CASRSIQVYNSPLHF TGTGCCAGCAGAAGTATACAAGTTTATAATTCACCCCTCCACTTT
TRBJ2-7 TRBD1 NA TRBV29-1 CSGGQGAHEQYF TGCAGCGGGGGACAGGGGGCCCACGAGCAGTACTTC